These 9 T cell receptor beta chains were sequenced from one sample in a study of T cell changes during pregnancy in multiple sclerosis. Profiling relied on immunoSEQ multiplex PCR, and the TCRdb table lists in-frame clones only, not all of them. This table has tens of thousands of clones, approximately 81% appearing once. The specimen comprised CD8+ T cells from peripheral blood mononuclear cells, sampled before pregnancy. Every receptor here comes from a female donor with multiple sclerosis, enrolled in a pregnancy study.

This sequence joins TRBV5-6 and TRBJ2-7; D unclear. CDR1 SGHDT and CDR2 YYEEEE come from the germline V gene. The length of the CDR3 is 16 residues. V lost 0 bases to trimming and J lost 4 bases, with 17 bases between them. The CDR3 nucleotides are TGTGCCAGCAGCTTGGGCCCCAGAGAATTGACTTACGAGCAGTACTTC. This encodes CASSLGPRELTYEQYF.

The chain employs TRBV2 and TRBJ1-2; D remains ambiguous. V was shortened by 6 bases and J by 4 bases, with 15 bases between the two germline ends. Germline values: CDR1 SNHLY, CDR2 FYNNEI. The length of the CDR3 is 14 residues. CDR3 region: CASSETEILYGYTF. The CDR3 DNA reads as TGTGCCAGCAGCGAGACTGAGATCCTCTATGGCTACACCTTC.

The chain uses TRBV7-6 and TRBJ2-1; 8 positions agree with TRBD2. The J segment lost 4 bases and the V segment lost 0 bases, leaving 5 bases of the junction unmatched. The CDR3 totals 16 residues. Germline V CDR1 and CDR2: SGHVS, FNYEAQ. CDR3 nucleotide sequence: TGTGCCAGCAGCTTAGCGCCAGCGGGAGTGTACAATGAGCAGTTCTTC. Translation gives CASSLAPAGVYNEQFF.

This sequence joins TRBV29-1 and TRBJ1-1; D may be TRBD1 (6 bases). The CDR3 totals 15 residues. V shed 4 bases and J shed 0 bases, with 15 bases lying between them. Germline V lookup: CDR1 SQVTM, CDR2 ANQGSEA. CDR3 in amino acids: CSVAGLQGMNTEAFF. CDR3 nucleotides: TGCAGCGTTGCTGGCCTACAGGGAATGAACACTGAAGCTTTCTTT.

The CDR3 sequence is CSVETLAGPIYNEQFF. As DNA, the CDR3 is TGCAGCGTTGAAACCCTAGCGGGACCTATATACAATGAGCAGTTCTTC. V gene TRBV29-1 combines with J gene TRBJ2-1; TRBD2 matches at 9 bases. This CDR3 contains 16 residues. Germline-derived CDR1 and CDR2 are SQVTM and ANQGSEA. V lost 2 bases, J lost 4 bases, and 9 bases stayed unmatched.

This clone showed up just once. The DNA for the CDR3 is TGTGCCAGCAGCGGGGGGACAGCGAGAACCTACGAGCAGTACTTC. This encodes CASSGGTARTYEQYF. This chain joins TRBV9 and TRBJ2-7, with TRBD1 matching 7 bases. Germline CDR1 and CDR2: SGDLS and YYNGEE. The CDR3 loop spans 15 amino acids. The ends lost 3 bases at V and 2 bases at J; junction bases unmatched: 8.

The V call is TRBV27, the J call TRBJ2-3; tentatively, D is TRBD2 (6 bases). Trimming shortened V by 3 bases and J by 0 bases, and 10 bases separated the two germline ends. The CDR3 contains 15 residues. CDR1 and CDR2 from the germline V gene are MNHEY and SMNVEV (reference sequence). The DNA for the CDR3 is TGTGCCAGCAGTTTTGTAGCGGCTAGCACAGATACGCAGTATTTT. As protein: CASSFVAASTDTQYF.

Here the CDR3 DNA reads TGCGCCAGCAGCCAGGGACTAGCGAGCTCCTACGAGCAGTACTTC. It codes for CASSQGLASSYEQYF. This rearrangement joins TRBV4-1 to TRBJ2-7, with 10 positions matching TRBD2. This CDR3 comprises 15 residues. Looked up from germline, CDR1 is MGHRA and CDR2 is YSYEKL. The junction had 2 bases not matched to a gene; V was cut back by 3 bases and J by 0 bases.

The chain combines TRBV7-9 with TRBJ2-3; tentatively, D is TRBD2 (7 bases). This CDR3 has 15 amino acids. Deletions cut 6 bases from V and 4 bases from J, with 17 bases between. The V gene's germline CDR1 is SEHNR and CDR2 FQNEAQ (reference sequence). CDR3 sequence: CASSFLGGPADTQYF. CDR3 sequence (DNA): TGTGCCAGCAGTTTCTTGGGGGGGCCCGCAGATACGCAGTATTTT.